The 29 T cell receptor beta chains in this list originate from one sample, sequenced in a study of cytomegalovirus exposure and HLA in healthy donors (dated 2017 in TCRdb). The receptor library was made with the immunoSEQ multiplex PCR assay. For the multiplex PCR, a mixture combining 60 forward primers for TCR Vbeta segments and 13 reverse primers for TCR Jbeta segments was used. What TCRdb holds here is the immuneACCESS table cut down to in-frame rearrangements. Part of the clones is not present; checked against another copy, under half of the missing clones reflect an unresolved V gene, and the others are unexplained. Within this sample are about 130,000 clones, with around 8.5% of them counted one time only. 5.5% of the sample is in the top ten clones. Sequenced input: PBMCs. Source of these receptors: a man between 35 and 55 years old in good health and CMV-seronegative.

This clone was picked up a small number of times. The chain employs TRBV10-3 and TRBJ1-2; 7 nucleotides match TRBD1. Germline CDR1 reads ENHRY; CDR2 reads SYGVKD. This CDR3 region has 13 residues. J gave up 6 bases and V 3 bases, and 4 bases lay outside the gene matches. CDR3 bases: TGTGCCATCAGTGAAGGACAGGTTGATGGCTACACCTTC. Translated, it gives CAISEGQVDGYTF.

This clone was detected a few times. The chain uses TRBV11-2 and TRBJ1-1, with TRBD1 matching over 12 bases. V lost 2 bases and J lost 4; bases outside the gene matches: 14. The CDR3 extends over 19 amino acids. Germline V gene sequence: CDR1 SGHAT, CDR2 FQNNGV. CDR3 sequence: CASSLYLRRDRGRFTEAFF. In DNA form, the CDR3 reads TGTGCCAGCAGCTTATACCTCCGCCGGGACAGGGGGCGGTTCACTGAAGCTTTCTTT.

The V gene is TRBV4-3, the J gene TRBJ2-3, with a possible D match to TRBD2 (7 bases). The CDR3 contains 17 residues. Per germline, CDR1 LGHNA and CDR2 YSLEER. Trimming pared 0 bases from V and 5 bases from J, leaving 18 bases between. CDR3 sequence reads: CASSQEAGALRGDTQYF. The CDR3 DNA sequence: TGCGCCAGCAGCCAAGAGGCGGGGGCGCTTCGGGGAGATACGCAGTATTTT.

The table lists this clone with a few counts. This chain links TRBV9 with TRBJ2-2; a possible D gene is TRBD1 (5 bases). Germline CDR1 SGDLS, CDR2 YYNGEE. The CDR3 has 16 residues. Trimming took off 0 bases at V and 1 base at J, with 10 bases between the two ends. The CDR3 loop reads CASSVAGQGNTGELFF. The CDR3 nucleotides are TGTGCCAGCAGCGTAGCCGGTCAGGGGAACACCGGGGAGCTGTTTTTT.

Only a few counts were recorded for this clone. The chain recombines TRBV25-1 with TRBJ2-7, with 7 bases matching TRBD1. Germline CDR1 MGHDK, CDR2 SYGVNS. CDR3 length: 13 residues. V trimming: 4 bases; J trimming: 3 bases; junction bases outside the gene matches: 3. CDR3 loop: CASSVDRYYEQYF. The CDR3 DNA reads as TGTGCCAGCAGTGTGGACAGGTACTACGAGCAGTACTTC.

The chain links TRBV27 to TRBJ2-7; possible D gene TRBD1, 5 bases. CDR1 and CDR2 (germline): MNHEY, SMNVEV (reference sequence). V lost 6 bases and J lost 3, with 9 bases in between. The CDR3 has 12 amino acids. The CDR3 loop reads CASRAGFYEQYF. CDR3 bases: TGTGCCAGCAGAGCAGGGTTCTACGAGCAGTACTTC.

This sequence joins TRBV6-5 and TRBJ2-1, with D unresolved. The CDR3 sequence is 16 residues long. V was pared by 0 bases and J by 2 bases, with 11 bases between. Looked up from germline, CDR1 is MNHEY and CDR2 is SVGAGI. The DNA for the CDR3 is TGTGCCAGCAGTTACTCGGCCGGGTTTCCCTACAATGAGCAGTTCTTC. It translates to CASSYSAGFPYNEQFF.

This clone was observed a few times. V usage is TRBV30 and J usage is TRBJ1-1; no firm D call. The CDR3 covers 12 residues. The V and J ends lost 0 bases and 7 bases respectively, with 9 bases between them. Germline CDR1 is GTSNPN and CDR2 is SVGIG (reference sequence). CDR3 DNA: TGTGCCTGGAGTGTAGGACTTTATGAAGCTTTCTTT. Translating gives CAWSVGLYEAFF.

The chain uses TRBV19 and TRBJ2-7, with D maybe TRBD2 (6 bases). Per germline, CDR1 LNHDA and CDR2 SQIVND (reference sequence). V lost 6 bases and J lost 6, with 15 bases in between. The CDR3 is made up of 13 amino acids. CDR3 nucleotide sequence: TGTGCCAGTAGCACATCCGGGGGAGTCGAGCAGTACTTC. Translating gives CASSTSGGVEQYF. Combining the CDR3 with reference TRBV19 and TRBJ2-7 gives the whole variable domain DGGITQSPKYLFRKEGQNVTLSCEQNLNHDAMYWYRQDPGQGLRLIYYSQIVNDFQKGDIAEGYSVSREKKESFPLTVTSAQKNPTAFYLCASSTSGGVEQYFGPGTRLTVT.

V gene TRBV2 combines with J gene TRBJ2-7, with D maybe TRBD1 (6 bases). The CDR3 is 13 amino acids. CDR1 is SNHLY and CDR2 is FYNNEI in the germline V gene. V gave up 6 bases and J gave up 6 bases, with 15 bases separating them. The CDR3, as DNA: TGTGCCAGCAGGCTAGGACAGCCCTTCGAGCAGTACTTC. It yields the protein CASRLGQPFEQYF.

This chain joins TRBV9 and TRBJ2-5; TRBD2 aligns across 11 bases. The CDR3 is 18 amino acids. From germline, CDR1 is SGDLS and CDR2 YYNGEE. J lost 4 bases, V lost 4 bases, and 15 bases had no gene match. As DNA, the CDR3 is TGTGCCAGCAGCCCCCACGGGGAACTAGCGGGGGTATCAGAGACCCAGTACTTC. Its translation is CASSPHGELAGVSETQYF.

This clone has only a few counts. The J gene is TRBJ1-1, the V gene TRBV6-5, with 8 nucleotides matching TRBD1. Trimming removed 5 bases from V and 10 bases from J; junction bases left unmatched: 3. The CDR3 totals 11 residues. The germline V gene has CDR1 MNHEY and CDR2 SVGAGI. CDR3: CASSTGGRAFF. The CDR3 DNA sequence: TGTGCCAGCAGTACAGGGGGTCGAGCTTTCTTT.

This clone was recorded a few times. The CDR3 is CASTKNTEAFF. The DNA of the CDR3 is TGTGCCAGCACCAAGAACACTGAAGCTTTCTTT. The chain is built from TRBV6-5 and TRBJ1-1; no reliable D call. V lost 7 bases to trimming and J lost 1 base, with 4 bases between them. The CDR3 has 11 residues. Germline lookup yields CDR1 MNHEY and CDR2 SVGAGI.

This clone turned up a few times. V and J are TRBV6-5 and TRBJ2-7, with a tentative D call TRBD2 (5 bases). Germline assignment: CDR1 MNHEY and CDR2 SVGAGI. The V end lost 4 bases, the J end lost 10 bases, and 20 bases lay between the germline ends. This CDR3 region has 14 residues. The CDR3 sequence: CASSFDLRVEVQYF. CDR3 nucleotides: TGTGCCAGCAGTTTCGACCTGCGGGTGGAGGTTCAGTACTTC.

This clone was seen only a few times. The chain has TRBV6-1 and TRBJ1-2; 7 bases agree with TRBD1. Germline CDR1 and CDR2: MNHNS and SASEGT. V shed 8 bases and J 3 bases; nucleotides not matched to a gene: 6. The length of the CDR3 is 13 residues. CDR3: CASQGGSDYGYTF. The DNA of the CDR3 is TGTGCCAGCCAAGGGGGCTCTGACTATGGCTACACCTTC.

This clone was counted between two and nine times. The chain employs TRBV28 and TRBJ2-7; 8 positions agree with TRBD1. The CDR3 length is 18 residues. J lost 3 bases, V lost 1 base, and 14 bases had no gene match. Germline V gene sequence: CDR1 MDHEN, CDR2 SYDVKM. The CDR3 loop reads CASSLSVTTGAAFYEQYF. For the CDR3, the DNA is TGTGCCAGCAGTTTATCTGTAACGACAGGGGCAGCCTTCTACGAGCAGTACTTC.

V usage is TRBV19 and J usage is TRBJ1-5; 7 nucleotides line up with TRBD1. Germline V gene lookup returns CDR1 LNHDA and CDR2 SQIVND (reference sequence). The CDR3 runs to 15 residues. V lost 8 bases to trimming and J lost 6 bases; unmatched junction nucleotides: 13. In nucleotides, the CDR3 is TGTGCCAGTGAGGGGGCCAGGGCGATCTTTCAGCCCCAGCATTTT. Protein sequence: CASEGARAIFQPQHF.

A remark on this clone: Other nucleotide sequences in the sample specify the same CDR3. This chain links TRBV9 with TRBJ2-2, with D perhaps matching TRBD2 (5 bases). The CDR3 has 15 amino acids. Germline CDR1 SGDLS, CDR2 YYNGEE. V was shortened by 0 bases and J by 1 base, with 7 bases between the two germline ends. The CDR3 loop is CASSVVGGNTGELFF. The DNA for the CDR3 is TGTGCCAGCAGCGTAGTAGGAGGGAACACCGGGGAGCTGTTTTTT. The variable domain in full, with the rest retrieved from reference TRBV9 and TRBJ2-2, is DSGVTQTPKHLITATGQRVTLRCSPRSGDLSVYWYQQSLDQGLQFLIQYYNGEERAKGNILERFSAQQFPDLHSELNLSSLELGDSALYFCASSVVGGNTGELFFGEGSRLTVL.

This clone has only a few counts. The chain employs TRBV5-1 and TRBJ2-3, with 7 positions matching TRBD2. V was pared by 5 bases and J by 1 base, with 10 bases of the junction left unmatched. Germline CDR1 is SGHRS and CDR2 is YFSETQ. This CDR3 is 16 amino acids long. The CDR3 region is CASRRNAGVGTDTQYF. The CDR3 DNA follows: TGCGCCAGCAGGCGGAACGCGGGAGTCGGCACAGATACGCAGTATTTT.

The chain combines TRBV5-1 with TRBJ2-1, with 7 bases matching TRBD2. This CDR3 spans 14 amino acids. Germline V gives CDR1 SGHRS, CDR2 YFSETQ. Trimming took 4 bases from V and 8 from J; bases not matched to a gene: 9. DNA of the CDR3: TGCGCCAGCAGCCTGACTAGCCACCTCGATGAGCAGTTCTTC. Its translation: CASSLTSHLDEQFF.

The rearrangement joins TRBV10-3 to TRBJ2-1; D is possibly TRBD2 (6 bases). The CDR3 has 15 amino acids. CDR1 and CDR2 from the germline V gene are ENHRY and SYGVKD. Trimming pared 3 bases from V and 0 bases from J, leaving 9 bases between. CDR3 sequence: CAISDGGSSYNEQFF. DNA of the CDR3: TGTGCCATCAGTGATGGGGGGAGCTCCTACAATGAGCAGTTCTTC.

In DNA form, the CDR3 reads TGTGCCAGCAGCCCGTCGCGAGGTACCGGGGAGCTGTTTTTT. Protein: CASSPSRGTGELFF. The chain has TRBV7-2 and TRBJ2-2; D not resolved. This CDR3 region has 14 residues. Per the germline V gene, CDR1 is SGHTA and CDR2 is FQGNSA. Trimming removed 5 bases from V and 5 bases from J, with 12 bases in between. Looking up the rest from reference TRBV7-2 and TRBJ2-2 gives the full variable domain: GAGVSQSPSNKVTEKGKDVELRCDPISGHTALYWYRQSLGQGLEFLIYFQGNSAPDKSGLPSDRFSAERTGGSVSTLTIQRTQQEDSAVYLCASSPSRGTGELFFGEGSRLTVL.

This clone showed up just a few times. The chain recombines TRBV10-2 with TRBJ1-4; 8 bases are shared with TRBD1. CDR3 size: 13 residues. Germline V CDR1 and CDR2: WSHSY, SAAADI. With 4 bases clipped from V and 7 bases from J, the junction kept 2 bases outside the gene matches. In nucleotides, the CDR3 is TGCGCCAGCAGTGCAGGGGGCGGTGAAAAACTGTTTTTT. Translated: CASSAGGGEKLFF.

This clone has only a few counts. The rearrangement links TRBV6-1 to TRBJ2-5; tentative D call: TRBD1 (5 bases). Germline values: CDR1 MNHNS, CDR2 SASEGT. CDR3 length equals 11 residues. V was clipped by 3 bases and J by 7 bases, with 6 bases between them. CDR3 loop: CASSDTGTQYF. The CDR3 DNA is TGTGCCAGCAGTGACACAGGGACCCAGTACTTC.

There are a few counts of this clone. CDR3 bases: TGTGCCAGCAATTTTGGGACAGGGCGTAATTCACCCCTCCACTTT. Translating gives CASNFGTGRNSPLHF. The rearrangement uses TRBV28 and TRBJ1-6; the match to TRBD1 covers 9 bases. This CDR3 has 15 residues. J was trimmed by 6 bases and V by 7 bases; bases with no gene match: 7. Per germline, CDR1 MDHEN and CDR2 SYDVKM.

This chain connects TRBV5-5 to TRBJ1-1; TRBD1 matches at 8 bases. Trimming at V came to 4 bases and at J to 1 base, leaving 6 bases not matched to a gene. The length of the CDR3 is 15 residues. The V gene's germline CDR1 is SGHKS and CDR2 YYEKEE (reference sequence). The CDR3 region has the DNA TGTGCCAGCAGCGCGGACAGGGTCGGGAACACTGAAGCTTTCTTT. Amino acids: CASSADRVGNTEAFF.

This clone was detected only a few times. The V call is TRBV19, the J call TRBJ2-7, with 12 bases that match TRBD2. In germline, CDR1 is LNHDA, CDR2 SQIVND (reference sequence). This CDR3 contains 14 residues. Germline trimming cut 7 bases from V and 2 bases from J; bases unmatched to any gene: 3. The CDR3 DNA is TGTGCCAGTAAACCTAGCGGGGGGGCCTACGAGCAGTACTTC. Amino acids: CASKPSGGAYEQYF.

This clone has just a few counts. The genes are TRBV18 and TRBJ1-2, with D tentatively TRBD1 (5 bases). Germline-derived CDR1 and CDR2 are KGHSH and LQKENI. V dropped 2 bases and J dropped 8 bases, with 12 bases sitting between them. The CDR3 is 13 residues long. The CDR3 DNA reads TGTGCCAGCTCACCAAGGCAGGGTGAAGGCTACACCTTC. It yields the protein CASSPRQGEGYTF.

To note about this clone: A junction end diverges from the germline sequence, so it may reflect a read error. The genes are TRBV5-4 and TRBJ2-3, with D tentatively TRBD2 (6 bases). Per germline, CDR1 SGHNT and CDR2 YYREEE (reference sequence). The CDR3 length is 15 residues. The CDR3 spells CASSLRRGDTDAQYF. In DNA, the CDR3 is TGTGCCAGCAGCTTAAGGCGGGGTGACACAGATGCGCAGTATTTT.